These T cell receptor beta chains were read from a single sample in a study of blood T cell repertoires in COVID-19. Clones were read by immunoSEQ multiplex PCR, and TCRdb kept only the in-frame ones, dropping some. In the table there are under 200,000 clones, roughly nine tenths of which are singletons. The specimen sequenced was peripheral blood. These TCRs come from a woman aged 55-70 years with COVID-19, enrolled during active disease. Each CDR3 is given with its conserved first and last residue. A D gene is named only where the DNA matches it firmly. Only part of the rows carry a size: once, few, many, or a class if the clone is expanded.

abundance: .
v_gene: TRBV6-2/TRBV6-3
j_gene: TRBJ2-2
d_gene: TRBD2
CDR3nt: TGTGCCAGCAGTTACCCACTAGCGGGAGGGCCCGGGGAGCTGTTTTTT
CDR3aa: CASSYPLAGGPGELFF

abundance: .
v_gene: TRBV27
j_gene: TRBJ2-3
d_gene: TRBD2
CDR3nt: TGTGCCAGCAGGGAGCGGGAGGGCCCTCGGTGGACAGATACGCAGTATTTT
CDR3aa: CASREREGPRWTDTQYF

abundance: .
v_gene: TRBV5-4
j_gene: TRBJ2-5
d_gene: TRBD1
CDR3nt: TGTGCCAGCAGCTTGGGACAGGGGAGGGAGACCCAGTACTTC
CDR3aa: CASSLGQGRETQYF

abundance: once
v_gene: TRBV7-9
j_gene: TRBJ1-2
d_gene: TRBD1
CDR3nt: TGTGCCAGCAGCTACGGGACAGGGGAAGCCTATGGCTACACCTTC
CDR3aa: CASSYGTGEAYGYTF

abundance: few
v_gene: TRBV12-3/TRBV12-4
j_gene: TRBJ2-7
d_gene: .
CDR3nt: TGTGCCAGCAGGGGTAATCGGGTCTACGAGCAGTACTTC
CDR3aa: CASRGNRVYEQYF

abundance: few
v_gene: TRBV30
j_gene: TRBJ1-6
d_gene: TRBD1
CDR3nt: TGTGCCTGGAGTGCCGGACAGGGCGGTTCACCCCTCCACTTT
CDR3aa: CAWSAGQGGSPLHF

abundance: .
v_gene: TRBV24-1
j_gene: TRBJ2-1
d_gene: TRBD2
CDR3nt: TGTGCCACCAGTGATGCGATTCGGGCGGGAGGAGAGCAGTTCTTC
CDR3aa: CATSDAIRAGGEQFF

abundance: .
v_gene: TRBV4-3
j_gene: TRBJ2-1
d_gene: TRBD2
CDR3nt: TGCGCCAGCAGCCAAGGACTAGCGGGGCACAATGAGCAGTTCTTC
CDR3aa: CASSQGLAGHNEQFF

abundance: few
v_gene: TRBV7-2
j_gene: TRBJ2-7
d_gene: .
CDR3nt: TGTGCCAGCGCCACGGGAAGGGTTTACGAGCAGTACTTC
CDR3aa: CASATGRVYEQYF

abundance: .
v_gene: TRBV19
j_gene: TRBJ1-2
d_gene: .
CDR3nt: TGTGCCAGTAACATGAGGGTCGGGGACTATGGCTACACCTTC
CDR3aa: CASNMRVGDYGYTF

abundance: .
v_gene: TRBV7-2
j_gene: TRBJ1-4
d_gene: .
CDR3nt: TGTGCCAGCAGCCCTGGGAGGGGGACTCCAACTAATGAAAAACTGTTTTTT
CDR3aa: CASSPGRGTPTNEKLFF

abundance: .
v_gene: TRBV4-3
j_gene: TRBJ1-2
d_gene: .
CDR3nt: TGCGCCAGCAAGGGGGGGGATTATGGCTACACCTTC
CDR3aa: CASKGGDYGYTF

abundance: .
v_gene: TRBV24-1
j_gene: TRBJ2-2
d_gene: TRBD2
CDR3nt: TGTGCCACCACCGGGACTAGCGGTAACACCGGGGAGCTGTTTTTT
CDR3aa: CATTGTSGNTGELFF

abundance: .
v_gene: TRBV5-1
j_gene: TRBJ2-1
d_gene: .
CDR3nt: TGCGCCAGCAGCTCCGGAGGGCTTAATGAGCAGTTCTTC
CDR3aa: CASSSGGLNEQFF

abundance: .
v_gene: TRBV14
j_gene: TRBJ2-7
d_gene: .
CDR3nt: TGTGCCAGCAGCCAAGGATCCGGGTCCTACTACGAGCAGTACTTC
CDR3aa: CASSQGSGSYYEQYF

abundance: .
v_gene: TRBV29-1
j_gene: TRBJ1-2
d_gene: TRBD1
CDR3nt: TGCAGCGCCCACAGGGGACGCGGCTACACCTTC
CDR3aa: CSAHRGRGYTF

abundance: .
v_gene: TRBV5-1
j_gene: TRBJ1-6
d_gene: .
CDR3nt: TGCGCCAGCAGCTTGGCGGGGGGGAGCTCCTATAATTCACCCCTCCACTTT
CDR3aa: CASSLAGGSSYNSPLHF

abundance: .
v_gene: TRBV5-1
j_gene: TRBJ1-2
d_gene: .
CDR3nt: TGCGCCAGCAGCTTCAATATGAGGGAGTCGTACTATGGCTACACCTTC
CDR3aa: CASSFNMRESYYGYTF

abundance: .
v_gene: TRBV15
j_gene: TRBJ1-1
d_gene: .
CDR3nt: TGTGCCACCAGCAGAGATCCCCCAGGAGGGGTGGGTACTGAAGCTTTCTTT
CDR3aa: CATSRDPPGGVGTEAFF

abundance: .
v_gene: TRBV28
j_gene: TRBJ1-2
d_gene: TRBD1
CDR3nt: TGTGCCAGCACGCCGGGACAGCTTAATGGCTACACCTTC
CDR3aa: CASTPGQLNGYTF

abundance: .
v_gene: TRBV27
j_gene: TRBJ2-7
d_gene: TRBD2
CDR3nt: TGTGCCAGCAGTTGGACTAGCGGGAGGACCTACGAGCAGTACTTC
CDR3aa: CASSWTSGRTYEQYF

abundance: .
v_gene: TRBV19
j_gene: TRBJ2-7
d_gene: TRBD2
CDR3nt: TGTGCCAGTCGGCGGGGGGGATCCTACGAGCAGTACTTC
CDR3aa: CASRRGGSYEQYF

abundance: few
v_gene: TRBV7-2
j_gene: TRBJ1-2
d_gene: .
CDR3nt: TGTGCCAGCAGCTCGACAGGAAACTATGGCTACACCTTC
CDR3aa: CASSSTGNYGYTF

abundance: .
v_gene: TRBV3-1/TRBV3-2
j_gene: TRBJ2-1
d_gene: .
CDR3nt: TGTGCCAGCAGCGAATGGGGGGAAGATGAGCAGTTCTTC
CDR3aa: CASSEWGEDEQFF

abundance: .
v_gene: TRBV15
j_gene: TRBJ1-3
d_gene: .
CDR3nt: TGTGCCACCAGCAGGACAGGTGGAAACACCATATATTTT
CDR3aa: CATSRTGGNTIYF

abundance: once
v_gene: TRBV30
j_gene: TRBJ1-1
d_gene: TRBD1
CDR3nt: TGTGCCTGGAGGAGGACAGGAGAAGCTTTCTTT
CDR3aa: CAWRRTGEAFF

abundance: once
v_gene: TRBV7-2
j_gene: TRBJ2-7
d_gene: .
CDR3nt: TGTGCCAGCAGCCTAGATGGTTCAGGGAACTACGAGCAGTACTTC
CDR3aa: CASSLDGSGNYEQYF

abundance: .
v_gene: TRBV13
j_gene: TRBJ2-3
d_gene: TRBD2
CDR3nt: TGTGCCAGCAGCTTAGGTCGGCTAGCGGGAGGAGTTTCGCAGTATTTT
CDR3aa: CASSLGRLAGGVSQYF

abundance: once
v_gene: TRBV19
j_gene: TRBJ2-3
d_gene: TRBD1
CDR3nt: TGTGCCAGTAGCAAACCGCCCCCCGGGACAGTTAGTTGGGGGTCCACAGATACGCAGTATTTT
CDR3aa: CASSKPPPGTVSWGSTDTQYF

abundance: .
v_gene: TRBV7-2
j_gene: TRBJ2-7
d_gene: .
CDR3nt: TGTGCCAGCAGCTTAGCGCTAGGGAGCTCCTACGAGCAGTACTTC
CDR3aa: CASSLALGSSYEQYF

abundance: .
v_gene: TRBV28
j_gene: TRBJ2-1
d_gene: TRBD2
CDR3nt: TGTGCCAGCAGACCAGCGGGATTACTTTACAATGAGCAGTTCTTC
CDR3aa: CASRPAGLLYNEQFF

abundance: .
v_gene: TRBV11-3
j_gene: TRBJ1-6
d_gene: .
CDR3nt: TGTGCCAGCAGCGTGAGACTGACCAATTCACCCCTCCACTTT
CDR3aa: CASSVRLTNSPLHF

abundance: .
v_gene: TRBV11-2
j_gene: TRBJ2-2
d_gene: .
CDR3nt: TGTGCCAGCAGCTTAGATCTAGGGGCCGGGGAGCTGTTTTTT
CDR3aa: CASSLDLGAGELFF

abundance: .
v_gene: TRBV11-3
j_gene: TRBJ2-7
d_gene: TRBD2
CDR3nt: TGTGCCAGCAGCCCAACTCGCCGGACTAGCGGGGTACTAAGCTCCTACGAGCAGTACTTC
CDR3aa: CASSPTRRTSGVLSSYEQYF

abundance: .
v_gene: TRBV6-6
j_gene: TRBJ2-5
d_gene: TRBD1
CDR3nt: TGTGCCAGCAGTTACTCCCCGAGGGGGCGAAAAGAGACCCAGTACTTC
CDR3aa: CASSYSPRGRKETQYF

abundance: .
v_gene: TRBV11-2
j_gene: TRBJ1-1
d_gene: .
CDR3nt: TGTGCCAGCACGGTGGAGGGGCCAGCTTTGAACACTGAAGCTTTCTTT
CDR3aa: CASTVEGPALNTEAFF

abundance: .
v_gene: TRBV18
j_gene: TRBJ2-4
d_gene: .
CDR3nt: TGTGCCAGCTCACCCGTGGGGCAGGGGGCCAAAAACATTCAGTACTTC
CDR3aa: CASSPVGQGAKNIQYF

abundance: .
v_gene: TRBV2
j_gene: TRBJ2-1
d_gene: .
CDR3nt: TGTGCCATACGATCCGGGAGCCTCTCCTACAATGAGCAGTTCTTC
CDR3aa: CAIRSGSLSYNEQFF

abundance: .
v_gene: TRBV4-3
j_gene: TRBJ2-1
d_gene: TRBD2
CDR3nt: TGCGCCAGCAGCCAAGATCGGATGGGTGGACTAGCGGGTCCGAGCTCCTACAATGAGCAGTTCTTC
CDR3aa: CASSQDRMGGLAGPSSYNEQFF

abundance: .
v_gene: TRBV30
j_gene: TRBJ2-7
d_gene: TRBD2
CDR3nt: TGTGCCTGGAGTCCGATCAGCGGGAGACTTGGCGAGCAGTACTTC
CDR3aa: CAWSPISGRLGEQYF

abundance: once
v_gene: TRBV2
j_gene: TRBJ1-2
d_gene: TRBD1
CDR3nt: TGTGCCAGCAGTCCCCTTTCGGGGACAGGGGCCTATGGCTACACCTTC
CDR3aa: CASSPLSGTGAYGYTF

abundance: .
v_gene: TRBV10-1
j_gene: TRBJ2-7
d_gene: .
CDR3nt: TGCGCCAGCAGTGAGTACCCAGGGGCCTACGAGCAGTACTTC
CDR3aa: CASSEYPGAYEQYF

abundance: .
v_gene: TRBV4-3
j_gene: TRBJ2-7
d_gene: TRBD2
CDR3nt: TGCGCCAGCAGCCAAGACAGATTCGGGTATAGCGGGAGTTACGAGCAGTACTTC
CDR3aa: CASSQDRFGYSGSYEQYF

abundance: .
v_gene: TRBV27
j_gene: TRBJ1-4
d_gene: .
CDR3nt: TGTGCCAGCAGTTTATCATACAGGCTCCTTAGGAGTGAAAAACTGTTTTTT
CDR3aa: CASSLSYRLLRSEKLFF

abundance: once
v_gene: TRBV5-4
j_gene: TRBJ2-7
d_gene: .
CDR3nt: TGTGCCAGCAGCTTCCGGACACCCACCTACGAGCAGTACTTC
CDR3aa: CASSFRTPTYEQYF

abundance: .
v_gene: TRBV27
j_gene: TRBJ2-7
d_gene: .
CDR3nt: TGTGCCAGCAGTTTTGGAGGGAGGGGGTCCGAGCAGTACTTC
CDR3aa: CASSFGGRGSEQYF

abundance: .
v_gene: TRBV9
j_gene: TRBJ1-6
d_gene: TRBD1
CDR3nt: TGTGCCAGCAGCGTAGGACAGGGGTTTTCACCCCTCCACTTT
CDR3aa: CASSVGQGFSPLHF

abundance: .
v_gene: TRBV7-2
j_gene: TRBJ2-7
d_gene: .
CDR3nt: TGTGCCAGCAGCTTTGCCGGGTTGGGCTACGAGCAGTACTTC
CDR3aa: CASSFAGLGYEQYF

abundance: .
v_gene: TRBV5-1
j_gene: TRBJ1-6
d_gene: TRBD1
CDR3nt: TGCGCCAGCAGCACGGACAGGGTCTATTCACCCCTCCACTTT
CDR3aa: CASSTDRVYSPLHF

abundance: .
v_gene: TRBV5-1
j_gene: TRBJ2-1
d_gene: TRBD1
CDR3nt: TGCGCCAGCAGCCCGTGGACAGGCAGGGGCGATGAGCAGTTCTTC
CDR3aa: CASSPWTGRGDEQFF

abundance: .
v_gene: TRBV19
j_gene: TRBJ1-5
d_gene: .
CDR3nt: TGTGCCAGTACCGATGGGGTCCGCGGCTCGGGAGGCAATCAGCCCCAGCATTTT
CDR3aa: CASTDGVRGSGGNQPQHF

abundance: .
v_gene: TRBV7-8
j_gene: TRBJ1-2
d_gene: TRBD1
CDR3nt: TGTGCCAGCAGCCCAATTCTGACAGGGCTGGAAGGCTACACCTTC
CDR3aa: CASSPILTGLEGYTF

abundance: .
v_gene: TRBV21-1
j_gene: TRBJ2-5
d_gene: .
CDR3nt: TGTGCCAGCTCCACCTCGGGACTAGCGGAAAAAGAGACCCAGTACTTC
CDR3aa: CASSTSGLAEKETQYF

abundance: few
v_gene: TRBV5-1
j_gene: TRBJ2-2
d_gene: TRBD2
CDR3nt: TGCGCCAGCAGCTTGGTGGTAGCGGGAAGCACCGGGGAGCTGTTTTTT
CDR3aa: CASSLVVAGSTGELFF

abundance: few
v_gene: TRBV2
j_gene: TRBJ1-1
d_gene: .
CDR3nt: TGTGCCAGCAGTCCTCCGACAGGCCCTGTGAACACTGAAGCTTTCTTT
CDR3aa: CASSPPTGPVNTEAFF

abundance: .
v_gene: TRBV5-4
j_gene: TRBJ2-2
d_gene: TRBD2
CDR3nt: TGTGCCAGCAGCCCGACTAGCGGGAGGGCGAACACCGGGGAGCTGTTTTTT
CDR3aa: CASSPTSGRANTGELFF

abundance: .
v_gene: TRBV5-5
j_gene: TRBJ1-3
d_gene: TRBD1
CDR3nt: TGTGCCAGCAGCCGGAGGCGGGACAGCCTCACTGGAAACACCATATATTTT
CDR3aa: CASSRRRDSLTGNTIYF

abundance: .
v_gene: TRBV18
j_gene: TRBJ1-4
d_gene: .
CDR3nt: TGTGCCAGCTCACAACAGGGTAATAATGAAAAACTGTTTTTT
CDR3aa: CASSQQGNNEKLFF

abundance: .
v_gene: TRBV12-3/TRBV12-4
j_gene: TRBJ2-4
d_gene: .
CDR3nt: TGTGCCAGCAGTTGGACTTCCAAAAACATTCAGTACTTC
CDR3aa: CASSWTSKNIQYF

abundance: .
v_gene: TRBV28
j_gene: TRBJ1-2
d_gene: TRBD1
CDR3nt: TGTGCCAGCAGTTCAGGAAGGGGGCGCGGTGGCTACACCTTC
CDR3aa: CASSSGRGRGGYTF